These 15 T cell receptor beta chains came from one sample sequenced in a study of T cell responses to AZD1222 COVID-19 vaccine. Method: immunoSEQ multiplex PCR; TCRdb's copy keeps in-frame clones and lacks some. The repertoire includes 150,000 to 200,000 clones, 85% to 95% of them detected once, and 4% to 5.5% sits in the top ten. This material consisted of peripheral blood, taken on day 0 of AZD1222 vaccination. The source of these receptors is an adult in good health.

This chain connects TRBV5-1 to TRBJ2-1; a weak D match, TRBD1 (5 bases). Per germline, CDR1 SGHRS and CDR2 YFSETQ. The CDR3 contains 13 residues. Trimming took 4 bases from V and 7 from J, leaving 12 bases between them. The CDR3 here is CASSIPQGNEQFF. The CDR3 DNA sequence: TGCGCCAGCAGCATCCCGCAGGGAAATGAGCAGTTCTTC.

V and J are TRBV3-1 (or the pseudogene TRBV3-2) and TRBJ2-3; D might be TRBD2 (6 bases). V was pared by 4 bases and J by 1 base, with 12 bases between. The CDR3 has 15 amino acids. Germline-derived CDR1 and CDR2 are LGHDT and YNNKEL (reference sequence). The CDR3 region has the DNA TGTGCCAGCAGCCGAGGGGACTTCCGCACAGATACGCAGTATTTT. Its protein is CASSRGDFRTDTQYF.

The genes are TRBV28 and TRBJ2-5; TRBD2 aligns across 12 bases. This CDR3 comprises 15 residues. Germline V gene sequence: CDR1 MDHEN, CDR2 SYDVKM. With V trimmed by 6 bases and J by 6 bases, 8 bases remained unmatched. Here the CDR3 DNA reads TGTGCCAGCAGCCCCCGACTAGCGGGAGAAAAGACCCAGTACTTC. Protein product: CASSPRLAGEKTQYF.

The chain links TRBV30 to TRBJ2-2, with D maybe TRBD2 (6 bases). This CDR3 region has 18 residues. Germline lookup yields CDR1 GTSNPN and CDR2 SVGIG (reference sequence). V lost 5 bases, J lost 6 bases, and 28 bases lay in between. The CDR3 loop reads CAWGSPSSGRGSAGELFF. In nucleotides, the CDR3 is TGTGCCTGGGGTAGTCCGTCCAGCGGTCGGGGGTCCGCCGGGGAGCTGTTTTTT.

This clone was picked up one time. J is TRBJ1-5 and V is TRBV28; maybe TRBD1 (6 bases). Germline CDR1 and CDR2: MDHEN and SYDVKM. V was shortened by 2 bases and J by 9 bases, with 14 bases between the two germline ends. The CDR3 extends over 14 amino acids. The CDR3 sequence: CASSLVLGGGPQHF. The CDR3 DNA sequence: TGTGCCAGCAGTTTAGTACTGGGAGGGGGGCCCCAGCATTTT. The full variable domain, rest sourced from reference TRBV28 and TRBJ1-5, is DVKVTQSSRYLVKRTGEKVFLECVQDMDHENMFWYRQDPGLGLRLIYFSYDVKMKEKGDIPEGYSVSREKKERFSLILESASTNQTSMYLCASSLVLGGGPQHFGDGTRLSIL.

V and J are TRBV5-1 and TRBJ1-5; D ambiguous. Trimming pared 1 base from V and 1 base from J, leaving 3 bases between. From germline, CDR1 is SGHRS and CDR2 YFSETQ. The CDR3 sequence is 13 residues long. Here the CDR3 reads CASSLSSNQPQHF. The CDR3 region has the DNA TGCGCCAGCAGCTTGTCGAGCAATCAGCCCCAGCATTTT.

The chain combines TRBV5-1 with TRBJ1-1, with D hard to call. The CDR3 runs to 15 residues. Germline V gives CDR1 SGHRS, CDR2 YFSETQ. Trimming took off 0 bases at V and 0 bases at J, with 9 bases between the two ends. CDR3 protein: CASSLAPSLNTEAFF. CDR3 DNA: TGCGCCAGCAGCTTGGCCCCCAGCCTGAACACTGAAGCTTTCTTT.

The CDR3 is CASSASGANVLTF. The DNA of the CDR3 is TGCGCCAGCAGTGCCTCTGGGGCCAACGTCCTGACTTTC. This rearrangement joins TRBV10-1 to TRBJ2-6, with no clear D. Trimming took off 4 bases at V and 0 bases at J, with 1 base between the two ends. Germline V gene sequence: CDR1 WNHNN, CDR2 SYGVQD (reference sequence). This CDR3 is built from 13 residues.

The chain combines TRBV28 with TRBJ1-3; D possibly corresponds to TRBD1 (6 bases). The CDR3 totals 17 residues. Germline V CDR1 and CDR2: MDHEN, SYDVKM. Trimming took off 6 bases at V and 2 bases at J, with 20 bases between the two ends. DNA for the CDR3: TGTGCCAGCAGGGTTCCCGGGGGGGCGGTTACTGGAAACACCATATATTTT. Encoded protein: CASRVPGGAVTGNTIYF.

The gene calls are TRBV6-5 and TRBJ2-7; the match to TRBD1 covers 8 bases. V lost 5 bases to trimming and J lost 1 base; unmatched junction nucleotides: 7. This CDR3 is built from 15 residues. Germline CDR1 MNHEY, CDR2 SVGAGI. The CDR3 sequence: CASSLTGVGSYEQYF. As DNA, the CDR3 is TGTGCCAGCAGTCTGACAGGGGTAGGATCCTACGAGCAGTACTTC.

The chain couples TRBV29-1 to TRBJ1-2; D unresolved. Germline CDR1 and CDR2: SQVTM and ANQGSEA. CDR3 size: 10 residues. The ends were cut back, 7 bases at V and 7 bases at J, with 10 bases in the middle. CDR3 residues: CSAAEGGYTF. The CDR3 DNA sequence: TGCAGCGCCGCCGAGGGTGGCTACACCTTC.

The chain couples TRBV28 to TRBJ2-7, with 9 bases that match TRBD1. Looked up from germline, CDR1 is MDHEN and CDR2 is SYDVKM. The CDR3 contains 15 residues. With 6 bases clipped from V and 1 base from J, the junction kept 7 bases outside the gene matches. The CDR3 loop is CASSTQGAGSYEQYF. CDR3 nucleotide sequence: TGTGCCAGCAGCACACAGGGGGCAGGGTCCTACGAGCAGTACTTC.

This rearrangement joins TRBV7-9 to TRBJ2-5; 11 nucleotides match TRBD2. Germline V lookup: CDR1 SEHNR, CDR2 FQNEAQ (reference sequence). The CDR3 is made up of 18 amino acids. Unmatched junction bases numbered 12, after V lost 2 bases and J lost 4 bases. CDR3 in amino acids: CASSLSRLSSGRGETQYF. CDR3 nucleotides: TGTGCCAGCAGCTTAAGTCGGTTGAGTAGCGGGAGGGGAGAGACCCAGTACTTC. Looking up the rest from reference TRBV7-9 and TRBJ2-5 gives the full variable domain: DTGVSQNPRHKITKRGQNVTFRCDPISEHNRLYWYRQTLGQGPEFLTYFQNEAQLEKSRLLSDRFSAERPKGSFSTLEIQRTEQGDSAMYLCASSLSRLSSGRGETQYFGPGTRLLVL.

This chain joins TRBV19 and TRBJ1-5; 7 bases match TRBD1. J was trimmed by 4 bases and V by 4 bases; bases with no gene match: 10. The V gene's germline CDR1 is LNHDA and CDR2 SQIVND (reference sequence). This CDR3 region has 16 residues. CDR3 nucleotides: TGTGCCAGTAGTACTCCCTCAGGGGGGGCTAATCAGCCCCAGCATTTT. Translating it yields CASSTPSGGANQPQHF.

This chain links TRBV27 with TRBJ1-4, with 10 bases that match TRBD1. This CDR3 region has 16 residues. Germline-derived CDR1 and CDR2 are MNHEY and SMNVEV (reference sequence). V shed 5 bases and J 7 bases; nucleotides not matched to a gene: 10. The CDR3 loop is CASSPGQGRASEKLFF. In nucleotides, the CDR3 is TGTGCCAGCAGTCCGGGACAGGGGCGGGCGAGTGAAAAACTGTTTTTT.